This TCR beta chain was obtained from a study of CD8 T cells in ankylosing spondylitis. Notes on the study in general: Disease-associated clones were CD8+ and fairly uncommon in peripheral blood. Within matched ankylosing spondylitis synovial fluid, disease-linked clones were reportedly significantly enriched. A motif of roughly 8 highly homologous TCR beta variants was seen as apparently characteristic of ankylosing spondylitis blood.

Ten or more counts support this clonotype. Its specificity is unknown. Libraries for TCR beta were made by quantitative 5'-RACE with molecular barcodes. TCRdb called the 5' RACE reads again in MiXCR, with one record for every CDR3 protein. The sample records 160,000 or so distinct CDR3 sequences, 9.5% to 10% being singletons. The CDR3 is made up of 19 amino acids. The ends were cut back, 0 bases at V and 1 base at J, with 20 bases in the middle. Germline lookup yields CDR1 LGHNA and CDR2 YSLEER. The sequence was collected from a female donor with ankylosing spondylitis or in good health (not recorded which). The specimen was blood, either unsorted or a sorted T cell fraction (not recorded which). The chain links TRBV4-3 to TRBJ2-3, with D possibly being TRBD2 (5 bases). This CDR3 is CASSQDAYVGGRGTDTQYF. The CDR3 DNA sequence: TGCGCCAGCAGCCAAGATGCTTATGTCGGCGGGCGTGGCACAGATACGCAGTATTTT.